The T cell receptor (beta chain) described here comes from a study of blood T cell repertoires in COVID-19. Study summary: The origin of the acute and convalescent COVID-19 samples was the United States, Italy and Spain. PBMCs, B-cell-depleted T cells, or T cells were the source of the cDNA or gDNA that made up the material.

CDR3 length: 12 residues. CDR1 and CDR2 from the germline V gene are MNHEY and SVGAGI. TCRdb keeps only in-frame clones here, not all; method: immunoSEQ multiplex PCR. The sample contains roughly 200,000 clones, more than 60% of which appear only once. This clone appeared once. One junction end disagrees with the germline gene, perhaps due to a read error. Source material: peripheral blood. The chain employs TRBV6-5 and TRBJ2-1; D uncertain. This sequence was found in a man aged 50 or older who had recovered from COVID-19. The CDR3: CATRDSHNEQFF. Written as DNA, the CDR3 is TGTGCCACCCGAGACTCCCACAATGAGCAGTTCTTC.